The entry that follows covers one TCR beta chain sequence. With V trimmed by 1 base and J by 10 bases, 10 bases remained unmatched. The CDR3 covers 16 residues. Per germline, CDR1 LGHDT and CDR2 YNNKEL (reference sequence). This sample was taken from a study of T cell responses to AZD1222 COVID-19 vaccine. Measured with immunoSEQ multiplex PCR; TCRdb has only the in-frame clones, and not every one. The sample has around 120,000 clones, 85% to 90% seen once; the top ten hold more than 6.5%. The sequence derives from an adult in good health. The chain links TRBV3-1 (or the pseudogene TRBV3-2) to TRBJ2-1, with 10 bases matching TRBD2. The sample in question was peripheral blood, obtained on day 0 of AZD1222 vaccination. DNA of the CDR3: TGTGCCAGCAGCCAAGTCGGCCAGCGGGGGGGTAAGGAGCAGTTCTTC. Translating it yields CASSQVGQRGGKEQFF.